The clone carrying this T cell receptor beta chain occurred many times. Its antigen is currently unknown. These data originate in a study of neurological immune-mediated disorders. Study-level points and caveats: The greatest TCR clonal expansion occurred in HTLV-1-associated myelopathy and the least in multiple sclerosis, which fell below healthy controls.

The trim removed 4 bases at V and 7 bases at J, leaving 0 bases unmatched. This CDR3 is built from 11 residues. Germline-derived CDR1 and CDR2 are ENHRY and SYGVKD. One entry per CDR3 protein, called by TCRdb with MiXCR from the 5' RACE reads. Found here are tens of thousands of distinct CDR3 sequences, more than 6.5% of them singletons; the top ten hold roughly 4.4%. Among the participants, healthy controls were blood bank volunteers in Maryland, USA. This receptor was identified in a woman aged 35 to 49 in good health. The chain combines TRBV10-3 with TRBJ2-7; TRBD1 aligns across 8 bases. Material: PBMCs. CDR3 nucleotide sequence: TGTGCCATCAGTGGGGACAGGGAGCAGTACTTC. The encoded protein is CAISGDREQYF.